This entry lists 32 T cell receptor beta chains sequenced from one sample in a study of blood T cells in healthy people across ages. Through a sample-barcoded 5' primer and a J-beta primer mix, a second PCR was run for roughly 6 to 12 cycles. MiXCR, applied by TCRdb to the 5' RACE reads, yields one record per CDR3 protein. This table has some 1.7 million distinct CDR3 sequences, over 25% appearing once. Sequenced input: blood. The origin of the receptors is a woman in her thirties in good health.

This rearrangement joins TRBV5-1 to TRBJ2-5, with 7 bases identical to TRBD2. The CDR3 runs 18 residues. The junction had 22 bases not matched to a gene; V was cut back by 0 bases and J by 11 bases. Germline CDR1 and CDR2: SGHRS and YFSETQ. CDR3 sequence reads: CASSLVSSGSETYNEQYF. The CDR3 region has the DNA TGCGCCAGCAGCTTGGTGTCTAGCGGTTCTGAGACCTACAATGAGCAGTACTTC.

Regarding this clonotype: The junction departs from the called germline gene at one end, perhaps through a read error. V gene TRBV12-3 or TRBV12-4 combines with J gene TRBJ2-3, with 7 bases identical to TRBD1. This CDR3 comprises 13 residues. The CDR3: CASSLSRTGTQYF. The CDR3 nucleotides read TGTGCCAGCAGTCTGTCCCGGACAGGTACGCAGTATTTT.

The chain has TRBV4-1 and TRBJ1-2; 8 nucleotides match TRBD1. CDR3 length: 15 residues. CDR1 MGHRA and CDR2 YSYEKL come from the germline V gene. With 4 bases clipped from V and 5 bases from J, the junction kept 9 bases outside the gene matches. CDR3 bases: TGCGCCAGCAGCCCCGAAAGGACAGGGTTTTATGGCTACACCTTC. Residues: CASSPERTGFYGYTF.

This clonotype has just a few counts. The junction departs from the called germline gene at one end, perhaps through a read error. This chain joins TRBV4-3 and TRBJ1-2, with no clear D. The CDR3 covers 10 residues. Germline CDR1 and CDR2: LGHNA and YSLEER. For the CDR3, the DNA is TGCGCCAGCACCGCAGCTGGCCACACCTTC. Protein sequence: CASTAAGHTF.

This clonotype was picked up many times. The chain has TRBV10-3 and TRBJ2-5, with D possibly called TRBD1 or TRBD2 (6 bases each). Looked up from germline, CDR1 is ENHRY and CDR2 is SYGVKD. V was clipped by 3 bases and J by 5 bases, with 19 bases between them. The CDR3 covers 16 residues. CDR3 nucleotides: TGTGCCATCAGTGACCCCGCTGTCGGGGGCGCGGAGACCCAGTACTTC. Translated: CAISDPAVGGAETQYF.

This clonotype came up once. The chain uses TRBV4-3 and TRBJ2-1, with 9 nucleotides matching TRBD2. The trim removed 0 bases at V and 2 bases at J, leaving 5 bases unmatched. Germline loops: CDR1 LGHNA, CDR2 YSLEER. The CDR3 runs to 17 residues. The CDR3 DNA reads TGCGCCAGCAGCCAAGATGTCGCGGGAGGGCCCTACAATGAGCAGTTCTTC. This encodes CASSQDVAGGPYNEQFF.

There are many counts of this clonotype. In nucleotides, the CDR3 is TGTGCCAGCAGCTTAGGATCTGGGAATGAGCAGTTCTTC. Encoded protein: CASSLGSGNEQFF. The V and J genes are TRBV7-9 and TRBJ2-1, with D unresolved. The CDR3 runs to 13 residues. In germline, CDR1 is SEHNR, CDR2 FQNEAQ (reference sequence). With 1 base removed from V and 7 bases from J, the gap between germline ends came to 8 bases.

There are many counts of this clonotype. The CDR3 sequence: CASSQFPTEPQHF. The CDR3 DNA is TGTGCCAGCAGCCAATTCCCTACGGAGCCCCAGCATTTT. The chain uses TRBV4-2 and TRBJ1-5; no reliable D call. Germline CDR1 is LGHNA and CDR2 is YNFKEQ. The length of the CDR3 is 13 residues. V lost 2 bases and J 8 bases, leaving 10 bases between the germline ends.

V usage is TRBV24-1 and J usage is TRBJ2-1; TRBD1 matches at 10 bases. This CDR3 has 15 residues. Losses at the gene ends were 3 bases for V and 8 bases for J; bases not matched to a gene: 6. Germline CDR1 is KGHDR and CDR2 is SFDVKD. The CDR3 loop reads CATSDRDRGRDEQFF. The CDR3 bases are TGTGCCACCAGTGATCGGGACAGGGGTAGGGATGAGCAGTTCTTC.

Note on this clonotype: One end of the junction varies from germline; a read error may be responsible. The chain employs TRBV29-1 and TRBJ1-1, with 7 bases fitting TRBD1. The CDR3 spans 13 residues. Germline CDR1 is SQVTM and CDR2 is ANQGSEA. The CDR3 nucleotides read TGCAGCTTCGACAGGGCCACGAACACTGAAGCTGTCTTT. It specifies CSFDRATNTEAVF.

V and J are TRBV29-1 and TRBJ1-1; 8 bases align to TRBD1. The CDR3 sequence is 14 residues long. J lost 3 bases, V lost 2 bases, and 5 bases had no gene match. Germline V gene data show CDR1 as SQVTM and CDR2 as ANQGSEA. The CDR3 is CSVERQGAYTEAFF. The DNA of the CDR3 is TGCAGCGTTGAAAGGCAGGGGGCTTACACTGAAGCTTTCTTT.

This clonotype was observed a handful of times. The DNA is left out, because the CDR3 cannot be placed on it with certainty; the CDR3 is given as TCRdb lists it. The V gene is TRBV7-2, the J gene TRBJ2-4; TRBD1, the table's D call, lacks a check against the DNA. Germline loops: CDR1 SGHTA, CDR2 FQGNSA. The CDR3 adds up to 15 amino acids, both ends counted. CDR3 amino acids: CASSFGPGQWGEQYF.

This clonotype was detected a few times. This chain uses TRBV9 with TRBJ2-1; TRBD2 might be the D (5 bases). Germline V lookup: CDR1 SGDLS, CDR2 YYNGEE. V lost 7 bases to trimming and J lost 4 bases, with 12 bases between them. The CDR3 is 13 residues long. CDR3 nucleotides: TGTGCCAGCGCGCGGGCCGTATACAATGAGCAGTTCTTC. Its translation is CASARAVYNEQFF. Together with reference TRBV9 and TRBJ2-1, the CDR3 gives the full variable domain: DSGVTQTPKHLITATGQRVTLRCSPRSGDLSVYWYQQSLDQGLQFLIQYYNGEERAKGNILERFSAQQFPDLHSELNLSSLELGDSALYFCASARAVYNEQFFGPGTRLTVL.

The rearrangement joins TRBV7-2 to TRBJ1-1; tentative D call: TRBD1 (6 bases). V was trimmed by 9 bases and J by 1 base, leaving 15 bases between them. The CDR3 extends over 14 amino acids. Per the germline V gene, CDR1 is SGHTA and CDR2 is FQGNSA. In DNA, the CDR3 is TGTGCCAGTTCAATCGGCAGGGGGAACACTGAAGCTTTCTTT. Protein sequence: CASSIGRGNTEAFF.

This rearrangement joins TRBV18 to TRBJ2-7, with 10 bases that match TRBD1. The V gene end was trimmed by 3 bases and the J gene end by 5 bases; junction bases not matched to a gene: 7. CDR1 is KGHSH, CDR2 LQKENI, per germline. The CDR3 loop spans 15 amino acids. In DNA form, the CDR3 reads TGTGCCAGCTCACCCTGCGGACAGGGGGGCCACGAGCAGTACTTC. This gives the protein CASSPCGQGGHEQYF.

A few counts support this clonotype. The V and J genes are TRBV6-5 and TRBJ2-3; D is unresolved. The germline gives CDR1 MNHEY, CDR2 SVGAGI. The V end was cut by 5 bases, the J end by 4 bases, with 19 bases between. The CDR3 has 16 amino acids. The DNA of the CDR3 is TGTGCCAGCAGTCGTGGACGAGCGAGTTCCCCAGATACGCAGTATTTT. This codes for CASSRGRASSPDTQYF.

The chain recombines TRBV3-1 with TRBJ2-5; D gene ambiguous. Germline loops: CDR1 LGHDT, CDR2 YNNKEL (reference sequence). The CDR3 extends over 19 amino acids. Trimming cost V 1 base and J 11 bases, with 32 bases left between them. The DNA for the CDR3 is TGTGCCAGCAGCCAAGGCCGTGAGAAGCCCTCGGAAGCTTACTTAGAGCAGTACTTC. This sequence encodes CASSQGREKPSEAYLEQYF.

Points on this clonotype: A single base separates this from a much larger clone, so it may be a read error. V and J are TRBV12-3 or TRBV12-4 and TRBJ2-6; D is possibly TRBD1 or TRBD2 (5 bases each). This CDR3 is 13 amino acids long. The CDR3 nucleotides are TGTGCCAGCAGAATCGCCGGGGCCAACGTCCGGACTTTC. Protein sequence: CASRIAGANVRTF.

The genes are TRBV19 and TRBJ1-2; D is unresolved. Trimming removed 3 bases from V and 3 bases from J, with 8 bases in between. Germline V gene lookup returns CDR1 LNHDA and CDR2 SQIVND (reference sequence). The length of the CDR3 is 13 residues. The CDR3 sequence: CASSMGSDYGYTF. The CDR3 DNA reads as TGTGCCAGTAGTATGGGTTCGGACTATGGCTACACCTTC.

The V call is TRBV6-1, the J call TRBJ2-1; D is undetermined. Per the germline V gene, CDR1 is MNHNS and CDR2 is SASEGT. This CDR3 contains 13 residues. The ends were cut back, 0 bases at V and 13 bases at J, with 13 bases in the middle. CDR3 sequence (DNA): TGTGCCAGCAGTGAAGCCAGGTCAGGATCACAGTTCTTC. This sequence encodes CASSEARSGSQFF.

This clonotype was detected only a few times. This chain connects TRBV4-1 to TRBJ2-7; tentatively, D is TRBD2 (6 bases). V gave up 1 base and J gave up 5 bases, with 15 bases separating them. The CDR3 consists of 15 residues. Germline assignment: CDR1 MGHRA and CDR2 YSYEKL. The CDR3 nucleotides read TGCGCCAGCAGCCAAGTCGCGGGGACGGGCGACGAGCAGTACTTC. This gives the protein CASSQVAGTGDEQYF.

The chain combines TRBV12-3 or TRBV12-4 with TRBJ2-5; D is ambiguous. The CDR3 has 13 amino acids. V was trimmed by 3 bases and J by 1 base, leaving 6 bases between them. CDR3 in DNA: TGTGCCAGCAGTTTTTTAGCCCAAGAGACCCAGTACTTC. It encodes CASSFLAQETQYF.

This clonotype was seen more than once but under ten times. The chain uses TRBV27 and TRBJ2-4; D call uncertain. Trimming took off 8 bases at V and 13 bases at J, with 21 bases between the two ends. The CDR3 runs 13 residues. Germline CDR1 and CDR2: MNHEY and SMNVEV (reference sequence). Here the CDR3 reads CASVSAGVNEQYF. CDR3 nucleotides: TGTGCCAGCGTCTCCGCCGGAGTCAATGAGCAGTACTTC.

Here the CDR3 DNA reads TGCAGTGCTACGACTAGCGGGGGGGCTGGTTCCTTAAATACGCAGTATTTT. This encodes CSATTSGGAGSLNTQYF. The chain is built from TRBV20-1 and TRBJ2-3, with 14 bases fitting TRBD2. J lost 7 bases, V lost 4 bases, and 13 bases had no gene match. From germline, CDR1 is DFQATT and CDR2 SNEGSKA (reference sequence). This CDR3 contains 17 residues.

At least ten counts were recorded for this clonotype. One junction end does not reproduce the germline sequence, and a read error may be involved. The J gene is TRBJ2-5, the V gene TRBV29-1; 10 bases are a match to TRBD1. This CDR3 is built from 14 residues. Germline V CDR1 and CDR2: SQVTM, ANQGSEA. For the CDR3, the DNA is TGCAGCGCTGAAGGGACAGGGGAACAAGAGACCCAGTACTTC. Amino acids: CSAEGTGEQETQYF.

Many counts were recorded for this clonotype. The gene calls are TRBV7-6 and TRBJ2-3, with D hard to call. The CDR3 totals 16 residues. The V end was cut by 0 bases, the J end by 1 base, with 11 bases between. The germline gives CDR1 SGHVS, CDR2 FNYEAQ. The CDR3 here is CASSLAPLPRTDTQYF. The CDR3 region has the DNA TGTGCCAGCAGCTTAGCGCCCTTACCCCGCACAGATACGCAGTATTTT.

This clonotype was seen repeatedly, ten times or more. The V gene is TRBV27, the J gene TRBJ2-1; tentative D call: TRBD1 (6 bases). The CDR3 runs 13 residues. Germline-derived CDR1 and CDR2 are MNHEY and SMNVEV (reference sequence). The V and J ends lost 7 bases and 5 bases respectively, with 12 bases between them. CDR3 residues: CASKTDSNNEQFF. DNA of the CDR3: TGTGCCAGCAAAACGGACAGCAACAATGAGCAGTTCTTC.

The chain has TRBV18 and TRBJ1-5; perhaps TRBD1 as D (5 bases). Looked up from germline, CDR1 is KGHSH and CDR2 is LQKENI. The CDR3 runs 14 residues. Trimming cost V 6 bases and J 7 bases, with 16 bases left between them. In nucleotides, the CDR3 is TGTGCCAGCTCGCCTTGGAGGGGAGAACAGCCCCAGCATTTT. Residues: CASSPWRGEQPQHF.

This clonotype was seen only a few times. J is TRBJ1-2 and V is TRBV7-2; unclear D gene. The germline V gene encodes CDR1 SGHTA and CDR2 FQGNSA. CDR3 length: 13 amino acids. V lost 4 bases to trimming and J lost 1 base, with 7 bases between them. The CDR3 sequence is CASSSIDNYGYTF. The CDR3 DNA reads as TGTGCCAGCAGCTCGATAGATAACTATGGCTACACCTTC.

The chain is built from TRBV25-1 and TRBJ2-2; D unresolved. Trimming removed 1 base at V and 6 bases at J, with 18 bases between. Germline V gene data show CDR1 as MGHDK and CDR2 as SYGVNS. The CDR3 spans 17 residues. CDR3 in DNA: TGTGCCAGCAGTGAATCCGGCCAGACCAAACGTTCCGGGGAGCTGTTTTTT. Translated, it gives CASSESGQTKRSGELFF.

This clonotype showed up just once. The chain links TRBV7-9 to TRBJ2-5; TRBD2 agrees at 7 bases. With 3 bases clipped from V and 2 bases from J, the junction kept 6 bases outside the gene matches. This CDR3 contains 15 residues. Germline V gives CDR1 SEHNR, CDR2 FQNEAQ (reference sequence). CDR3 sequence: CASSFGLAVQETQYF. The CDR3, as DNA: TGTGCCAGCAGCTTCGGGCTAGCGGTTCAAGAGACCCAGTACTTC.

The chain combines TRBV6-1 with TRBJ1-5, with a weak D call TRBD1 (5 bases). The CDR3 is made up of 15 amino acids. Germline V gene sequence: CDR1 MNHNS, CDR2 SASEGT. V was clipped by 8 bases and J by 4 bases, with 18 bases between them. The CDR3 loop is CASSGPGTVNQPQHF. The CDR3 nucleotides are TGTGCCAGCTCGGGCCCCGGGACGGTTAATCAGCCCCAGCATTTT.